This T cell receptor beta chain comes out of a study of blood T cell repertoires in COVID-19. Study context: T cells, B-cell-depleted T cells, or PBMCs provided the cDNA or gDNA that served as material.

CDR1 is SGDLS, CDR2 YYNGEE, per germline. The CDR3 is 15 residues long. The V end was cut by 0 bases, the J end by 3 bases, with 10 bases between. The data were produced by immunoSEQ multiplex PCR, yet TCRdb's version contains in-frame clones alone and is incomplete. The repertoire has some 40,000 clones, just over 90% of them found once; the top ten carry over 2%. The receptor comes from a man aged 50 or older with active COVID-19. The chain links TRBV9 to TRBJ2-1; no clear D gene. The sequenced sample was peripheral blood. CDR3 in DNA: TGTGCCAGCAGCGTAGCGGAGACGATCTACAATGAGCAGTTCTTC. Translated: CASSVAETIYNEQFF.